This TCR beta chain was identified in a study of Graves' ophthalmopathy and Graves' hyperthyroidism. This clonotype was seen at least ten times. Its antigen is unknown. Whole-study findings and limits: Discriminating ophthalmopathy from stable hyperthyroidism, a 13-signature model attained a sensitivity of around 87% and a specificity of almost 83%. In blood appeared most of the expanded thyroid clonotypes whose frequency exceeded 0.001.

The CDR3 contains 14 residues. The germline gives CDR1 MNHEY, CDR2 SVGEGT. The V and J ends lost 2 bases and 4 bases respectively, with 9 bases between them. As the template, RNA transcripts were used to amplify TCR beta CDR3 regions. HTBI primers were employed in first-round RT-PCR, then a second-round multiplex PCR followed. From the multiplex PCR reads, TCRdb called clonotypes with MiXCR, one entry per CDR3 protein. The sample has 40,000 to 45,000 distinct CDR3 sequences, over 40% seen once. A volume of 9.5 to 10 ml of fresh peripheral blood supplied the PBMCs. Sequences were obtained from peripheral blood. The chain has TRBV6-2 or TRBV6-3 and TRBJ2-1, with D uncertain. This clonotype originated in an adult man with Graves' ophthalmopathy. CDR3 DNA sequence: TGTGCCAGCAGTTACAGTCCACCTTACAATGAGCAGTTCTTC. Its translation is CASSYSPPYNEQFF.